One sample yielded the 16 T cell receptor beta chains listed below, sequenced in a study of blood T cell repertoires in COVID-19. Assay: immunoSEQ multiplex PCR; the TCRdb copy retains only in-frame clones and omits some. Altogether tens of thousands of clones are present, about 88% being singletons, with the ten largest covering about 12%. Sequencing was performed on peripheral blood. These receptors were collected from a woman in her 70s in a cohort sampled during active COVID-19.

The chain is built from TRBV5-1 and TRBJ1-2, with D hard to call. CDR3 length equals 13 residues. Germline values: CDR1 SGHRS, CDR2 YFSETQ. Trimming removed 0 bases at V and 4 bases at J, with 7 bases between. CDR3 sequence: CASSLGETYGYTF. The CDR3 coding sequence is TGCGCCAGCAGCTTGGGAGAAACCTATGGCTACACCTTC. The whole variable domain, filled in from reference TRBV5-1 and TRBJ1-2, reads KAGVTQTPRYLIKTRGQQVTLSCSPISGHRSVSWYQQTPGQGLQFLFEYFSETQRNKGNFPGRFSGRQFSNSRSEMNVSTLELGDSALYLCASSLGETYGYTFGSGTRLTVV.

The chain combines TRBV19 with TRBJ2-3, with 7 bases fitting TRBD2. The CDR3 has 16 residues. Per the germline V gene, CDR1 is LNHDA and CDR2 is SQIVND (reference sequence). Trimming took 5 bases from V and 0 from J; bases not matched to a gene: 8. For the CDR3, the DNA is TGTGCCAGTAGTCTCCGGGTAGCGGGTAGCACAGATACGCAGTATTTT. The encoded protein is CASSLRVAGSTDTQYF.

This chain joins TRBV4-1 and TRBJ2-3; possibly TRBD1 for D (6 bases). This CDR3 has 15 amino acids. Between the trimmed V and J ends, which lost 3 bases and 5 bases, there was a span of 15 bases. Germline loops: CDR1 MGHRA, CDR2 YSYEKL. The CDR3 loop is CASSHGQGRLDTQYF. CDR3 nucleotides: TGCGCCAGCAGCCACGGCCAGGGGCGCTTAGATACGCAGTATTTT.

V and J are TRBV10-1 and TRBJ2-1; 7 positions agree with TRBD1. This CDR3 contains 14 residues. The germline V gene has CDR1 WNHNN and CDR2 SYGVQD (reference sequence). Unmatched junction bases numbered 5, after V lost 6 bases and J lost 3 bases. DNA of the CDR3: TGCGCCAGCAGCTTCGGGACAGTCTACAATGAGCAGTTCTTC. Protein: CASSFGTVYNEQFF.

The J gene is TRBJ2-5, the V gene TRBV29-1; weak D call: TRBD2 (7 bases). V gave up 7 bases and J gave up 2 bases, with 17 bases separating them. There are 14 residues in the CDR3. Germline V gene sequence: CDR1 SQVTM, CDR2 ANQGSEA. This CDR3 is CSAGGGDQQETQYF. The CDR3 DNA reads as TGCAGCGCCGGAGGGGGGGACCAACAAGAGACCCAGTACTTC. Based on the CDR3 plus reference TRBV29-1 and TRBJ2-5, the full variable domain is SAVISQKPSRDICQRGTSLTIQCQVDSQVTMMFWYRQQPGQSLTLIATANQGSEATYESGFVIDKFPISRPNLTFSTLTVSNMSPEDSSIYLCSAGGGDQQETQYFGPGTRLLVL.

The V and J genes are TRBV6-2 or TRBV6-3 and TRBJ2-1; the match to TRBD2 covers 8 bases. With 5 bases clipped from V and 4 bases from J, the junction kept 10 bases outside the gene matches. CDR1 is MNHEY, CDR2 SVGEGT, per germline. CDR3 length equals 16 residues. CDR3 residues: CASSRGTRLVYNEQFF. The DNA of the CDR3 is TGTGCCAGCAGTAGAGGGACTAGGCTGGTATACAATGAGCAGTTCTTC.

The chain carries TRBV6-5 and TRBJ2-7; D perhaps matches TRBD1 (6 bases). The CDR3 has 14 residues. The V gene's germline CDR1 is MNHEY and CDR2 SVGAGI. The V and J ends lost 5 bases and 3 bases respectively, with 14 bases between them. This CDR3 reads CASSNREQYYEQYF. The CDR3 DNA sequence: TGTGCCAGCAGTAACAGGGAACAATACTACGAGCAGTACTTC.

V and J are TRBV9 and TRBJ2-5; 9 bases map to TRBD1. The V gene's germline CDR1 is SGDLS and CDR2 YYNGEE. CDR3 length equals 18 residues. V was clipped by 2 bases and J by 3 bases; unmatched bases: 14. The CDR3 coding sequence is TGTGCCAGCAGCGTTTCCCTGACCGAGGACAGGGGAAAAGAGACCCAGTACTTC. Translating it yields CASSVSLTEDRGKETQYF.

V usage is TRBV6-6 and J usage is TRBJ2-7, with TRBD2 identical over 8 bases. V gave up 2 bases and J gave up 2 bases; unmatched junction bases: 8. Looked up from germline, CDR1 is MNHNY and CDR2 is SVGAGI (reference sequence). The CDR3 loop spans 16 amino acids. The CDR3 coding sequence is TGTGCCAGCAGTTACCCCCGGGGGGGAGTAGCCTACGAGCAGTACTTC. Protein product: CASSYPRGGVAYEQYF.

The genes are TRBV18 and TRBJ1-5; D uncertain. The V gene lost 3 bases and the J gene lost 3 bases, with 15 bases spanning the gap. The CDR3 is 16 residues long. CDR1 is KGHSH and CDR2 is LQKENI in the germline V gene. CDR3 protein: CASSPNGGGNNQPQHF. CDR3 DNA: TGTGCCAGCTCACCCAACGGCGGCGGAAACAATCAGCCCCAGCATTTT.

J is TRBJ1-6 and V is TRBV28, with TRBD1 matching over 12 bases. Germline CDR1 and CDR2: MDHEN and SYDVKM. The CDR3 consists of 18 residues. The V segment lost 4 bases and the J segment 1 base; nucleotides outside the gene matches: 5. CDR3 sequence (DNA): TGTGCCAGCAGTTCGGGACAGGGGGCTGGGTCCTATAATTCACCCCTCCACTTT. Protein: CASSSGQGAGSYNSPLHF.

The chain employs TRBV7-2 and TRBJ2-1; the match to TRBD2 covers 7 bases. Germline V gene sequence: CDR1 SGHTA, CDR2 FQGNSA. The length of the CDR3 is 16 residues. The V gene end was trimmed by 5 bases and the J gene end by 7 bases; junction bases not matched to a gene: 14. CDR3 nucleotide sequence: TGTGCCAGCAGCCCCCCTCTAGCGGCCCTTGGTAATGAGCAGTTCTTC. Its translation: CASSPPLAALGNEQFF.

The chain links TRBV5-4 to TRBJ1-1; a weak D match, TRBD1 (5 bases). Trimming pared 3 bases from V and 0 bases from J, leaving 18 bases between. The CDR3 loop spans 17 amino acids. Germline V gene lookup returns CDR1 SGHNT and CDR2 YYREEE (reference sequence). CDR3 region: CASSSQGFANMNTEAFF. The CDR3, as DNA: TGTGCCAGCAGCTCTCAGGGTTTTGCCAACATGAACACTGAAGCTTTCTTT.

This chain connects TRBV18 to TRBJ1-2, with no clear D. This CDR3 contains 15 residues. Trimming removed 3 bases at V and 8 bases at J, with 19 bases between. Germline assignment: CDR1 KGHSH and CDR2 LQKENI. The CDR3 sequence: CASSPSGVAVNGYTF. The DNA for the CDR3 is TGTGCCAGCTCACCCAGCGGGGTGGCGGTGAACGGCTACACCTTC.

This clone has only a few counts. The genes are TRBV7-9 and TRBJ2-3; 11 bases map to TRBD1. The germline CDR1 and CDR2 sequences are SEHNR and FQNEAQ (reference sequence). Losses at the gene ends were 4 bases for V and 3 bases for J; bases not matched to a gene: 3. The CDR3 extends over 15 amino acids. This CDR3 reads CASSSGQGETDTQYF. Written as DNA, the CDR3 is TGTGCCAGCAGCTCGGGACAGGGGGAGACAGATACGCAGTATTTT.

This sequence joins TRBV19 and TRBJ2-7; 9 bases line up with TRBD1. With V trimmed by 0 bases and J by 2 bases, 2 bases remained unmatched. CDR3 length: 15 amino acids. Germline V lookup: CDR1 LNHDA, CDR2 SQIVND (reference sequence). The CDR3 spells CASSIDRQGAYEQYF. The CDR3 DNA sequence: TGTGCCAGTAGTATAGATAGACAGGGGGCCTACGAGCAGTACTTC.